This record concerns one T cell receptor beta chain sequence. This sample is part of a study of regulatory T cells in long-lasting Graves disease. CDR3-region Arm-PCR and iRepertoire HTBI primers produced the TCR beta libraries. One entry per CDR3 protein results from TCRdb running MiXCR on the multiplex PCR reads. The sample yields fewer than 500,000 distinct CDR3 sequences, around 15% seen once. CDR3 length equals 18 residues. V lost 3 bases to trimming and J lost 6 bases; unmatched junction nucleotides: 12. Germline-derived CDR1 and CDR2 are ENHRY and SYGVKD. Time point reported: newly diagnosed GD, antithyroid drugs for less than 3 months. Following extraction of RNA from PBMCs, that RNA was used to make the TCR library. Per American Thyroid Association guidelines, Graves' disease was diagnosed. These data are also associated with another study on T cells in Graves' hyperthyroidism and ophthalmopathy. That paper adds: TCR CDR3 underwent first-round RT-PCR with the HTBI primer set. Using 13 V-J features, a model discriminated ophthalmopathy from stable hyperthyroidism.

The source material was peripheral blood mononuclear cells (PBMCs), sampled at new diagnosis, from a patient treated with antithyroid drugs. This chain connects TRBV10-3 to TRBJ2-1; 12 nucleotides match TRBD2. The TCR sequence derives from a man in his forties or fifties with Graves disease. The CDR3 bases are TGTGCCATCAGTGATTCTAGCGGGAGGGCCCTCCGCGGCAATGAGCAGTTCTTC. Amino acid sequence: CAISDSSGRALRGNEQFF.